A single sample is the source of the 11 T cell receptor beta chains below, sequenced in a study of OX40 agonist ivuxolimab in advanced cancers. This table comes from immunoSEQ multiplex PCR, and its TCRdb copy is limited to in-frame clones, with some not included. The table has roughly 60,000 clones, roughly 84% seen once. Here the sequenced sample was CD4+ or CD8+ T cells sorted from blood, taken in a trial of the OX40 agonist ivuxolimab. Source of these receptors: an adult with an advanced solid tumor such as melanoma, head and neck, liver or kidney cancer.

The chain has TRBV27 and TRBJ2-3, with D tentatively TRBD1 (5 bases). V lost 7 bases, J lost 8 bases, and 10 bases lay in between. CDR1 MNHEY and CDR2 SMNVEV come from the germline V gene (reference sequence). This CDR3 has 11 residues. In DNA, the CDR3 is TGTGCCAGCACCTTTAGGGGTACGCAGTATTTT. Translating it yields CASTFRGTQYF.

This chain connects TRBV2 to TRBJ2-1; 7 bases agree with TRBD1. The CDR3 is 15 residues long. From germline, CDR1 is SNHLY and CDR2 FYNNEI. J lost 3 bases, V lost 5 bases, and 7 bases had no gene match. CDR3 sequence (DNA): TGTGCCAGCAGTATACGACAGGGTGGCTACAATGAGCAGTTCTTC. Translated: CASSIRQGGYNEQFF.

The chain uses TRBV7-6 and TRBJ1-2; a weak D match, TRBD1 (6 bases). V lost 1 base, J lost 6 bases, and 9 bases lay in between. Germline values: CDR1 SGHVS, CDR2 FNYEAQ. CDR3 length equals 13 residues. For the CDR3, the DNA is TGTGCCAGCAGCTTAGGACAGGTGAATGGCTACACCTTC. It translates to CASSLGQVNGYTF.

V usage is TRBV19 and J usage is TRBJ2-6, with D perhaps TRBD1 or TRBD2 (5 bases each). Germline CDR1 is LNHDA and CDR2 is SQIVND (reference sequence). The CDR3 is 14 residues long. Trimming cost V 6 bases and J 2 bases, with 8 bases left between them. The CDR3 sequence: CASREGPGANVLTF. CDR3 in DNA: TGTGCCAGTAGAGAGGGGCCTGGGGCCAACGTCCTGACTTTC. The full variable domain, rest sourced from reference TRBV19 and TRBJ2-6, is DGGITQSPKYLFRKEGQNVTLSCEQNLNHDAMYWYRQDPGQGLRLIYYSQIVNDFQKGDIAEGYSVSREKKESFPLTVTSAQKNPTAFYLCASREGPGANVLTFGAGSRLTVL.

The rearrangement joins TRBV7-9 to TRBJ1-6; D call uncertain. CDR1 and CDR2 from the germline V gene are SEHNR and FQNEAQ (reference sequence). V lost 5 bases and J lost 5, with 10 bases in between. The length of the CDR3 is 14 residues. CDR3 residues: CASSPGINNSPLHF. The CDR3 DNA reads TGTGCCAGCAGCCCAGGAATAAATAATTCACCCCTCCACTTT.

The chain couples TRBV28 to TRBJ1-2; no reliable D call. Trimming took off 2 bases at V and 5 bases at J, with 9 bases between the two ends. The CDR3 has 13 residues. Germline V lookup: CDR1 MDHEN, CDR2 SYDVKM. The CDR3 loop is CASSLVELYGYTF. CDR3 DNA: TGTGCCAGCAGTTTAGTGGAGTTATATGGCTACACCTTC.

The genes are TRBV7-6 and TRBJ2-5, with TRBD1 matching 9 bases. J was trimmed by 6 bases and V by 5 bases; bases with no gene match: 4. Germline CDR1 and CDR2: SGHVS and FNYEAQ. There are 13 residues in the CDR3. CDR3 bases: TGTGCCAGCAGCCGGGACAGGGAAAAGACCCAGTACTTC. Translated, it gives CASSRDREKTQYF.

J is TRBJ2-7 and V is TRBV18; 7 bases are a match to TRBD1. The CDR3 has 16 amino acids. Germline V CDR1 and CDR2: KGHSH, LQKENI. After removal of 4 bases from V and 6 bases from J, the junction contained 15 bases not matched to a gene. The DNA for the CDR3 is TGTGCCAGCTCACTGTACTCCCCGGGACAGATATTCGAGCAGTACTTC. This sequence encodes CASSLYSPGQIFEQYF.

The rearrangement joins TRBV13 to TRBJ1-2; TRBD1 aligns across 8 bases. The trim removed 1 base at V and 6 bases at J, leaving 4 bases unmatched. Germline assignment: CDR1 PRHDT and CDR2 FYEKMQ (reference sequence). This CDR3 spans 14 amino acids. CDR3 DNA sequence: TGTGCCAGCAGCTTAGCGGCAGGGGGCAATGGCTACACCTTC. It is translated as CASSLAAGGNGYTF.

V and J are TRBV5-8 and TRBJ1-2; D remains ambiguous. Germline lookup yields CDR1 SGHTS and CDR2 YDEGEE. This CDR3 is 13 amino acids long. V was pared by 2 bases and J by 4 bases, with 9 bases between. The CDR3 sequence: CASSFPVVYGYTF. The CDR3 DNA follows: TGTGCCAGCAGCTTCCCCGTAGTCTATGGCTACACCTTC.

The rearrangement links TRBV19 to TRBJ2-7, with a tentative D call TRBD2 (5 bases). V lost 0 bases to trimming and J lost 3 bases, with 9 bases between them. There are 14 residues in the CDR3. Looked up from germline, CDR1 is LNHDA and CDR2 is SQIVND (reference sequence). CDR3 sequence: CASSIDQGSYEQYF. The CDR3 DNA sequence: TGTGCCAGTAGTATAGATCAAGGGAGCTACGAGCAGTACTTC.